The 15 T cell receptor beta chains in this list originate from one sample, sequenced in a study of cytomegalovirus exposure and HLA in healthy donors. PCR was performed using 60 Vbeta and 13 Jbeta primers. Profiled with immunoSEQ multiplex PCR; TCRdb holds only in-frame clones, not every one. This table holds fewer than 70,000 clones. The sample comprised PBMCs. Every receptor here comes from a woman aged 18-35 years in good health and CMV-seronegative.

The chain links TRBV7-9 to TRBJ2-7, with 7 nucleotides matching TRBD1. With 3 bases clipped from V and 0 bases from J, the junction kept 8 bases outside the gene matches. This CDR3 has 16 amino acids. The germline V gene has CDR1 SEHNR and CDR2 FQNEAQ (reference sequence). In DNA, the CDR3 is TGTGCCAGCAGCTTTGATGAGTACAGGGGCTCCTACGAGCAGTACTTC. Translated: CASSFDEYRGSYEQYF.

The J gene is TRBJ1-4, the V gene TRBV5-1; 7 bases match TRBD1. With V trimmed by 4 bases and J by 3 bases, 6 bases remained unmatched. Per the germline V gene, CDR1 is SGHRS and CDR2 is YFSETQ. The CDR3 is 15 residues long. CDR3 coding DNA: TGCGCCAGCAGCAGCCGGGACAGTCCTAATGAAAAACTGTTTTTT. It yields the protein CASSSRDSPNEKLFF. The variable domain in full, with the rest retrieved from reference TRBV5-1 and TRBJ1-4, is KAGVTQTPRYLIKTRGQQVTLSCSPISGHRSVSWYQQTPGQGLQFLFEYFSETQRNKGNFPGRFSGRQFSNSRSEMNVSTLELGDSALYLCASSSRDSPNEKLFFGSGTQLSVL.

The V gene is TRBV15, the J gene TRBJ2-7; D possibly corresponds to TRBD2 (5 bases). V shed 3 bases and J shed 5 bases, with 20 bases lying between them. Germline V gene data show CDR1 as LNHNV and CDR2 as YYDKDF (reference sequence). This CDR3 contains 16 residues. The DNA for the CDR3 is TGTGCCACCAGCAGGTCAGCTCTAGCCGGGATTGACGAGCAGTACTTC. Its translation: CATSRSALAGIDEQYF.

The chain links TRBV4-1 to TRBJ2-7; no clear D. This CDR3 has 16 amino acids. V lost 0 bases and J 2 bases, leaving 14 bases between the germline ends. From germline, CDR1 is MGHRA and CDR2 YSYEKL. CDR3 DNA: TGCGCCAGCAGCCAAGATTGGTCAGGTCGAGCCTACGAGCAGTACTTC. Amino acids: CASSQDWSGRAYEQYF.

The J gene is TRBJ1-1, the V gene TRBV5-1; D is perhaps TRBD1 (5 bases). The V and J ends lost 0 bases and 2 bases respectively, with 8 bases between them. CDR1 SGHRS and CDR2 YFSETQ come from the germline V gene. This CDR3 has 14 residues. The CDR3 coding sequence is TGCGCCAGCAGCTTGGGACAGATAAACACTGAAGCTTTCTTT. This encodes CASSLGQINTEAFF.

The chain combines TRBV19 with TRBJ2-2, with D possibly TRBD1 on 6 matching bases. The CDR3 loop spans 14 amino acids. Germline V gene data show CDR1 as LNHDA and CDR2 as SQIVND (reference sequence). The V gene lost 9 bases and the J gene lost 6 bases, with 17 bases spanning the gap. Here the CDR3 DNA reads TGTGCCAGCATGGTAGTGGGGGCGCCCGGGGAGCTGTTTTTT. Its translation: CASMVVGAPGELFF. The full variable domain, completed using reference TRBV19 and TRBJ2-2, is DGGITQSPKYLFRKEGQNVTLSCEQNLNHDAMYWYRQDPGQGLRLIYYSQIVNDFQKGDIAEGYSVSREKKESFPLTVTSAQKNPTAFYLCASMVVGAPGELFFGEGSRLTVL.

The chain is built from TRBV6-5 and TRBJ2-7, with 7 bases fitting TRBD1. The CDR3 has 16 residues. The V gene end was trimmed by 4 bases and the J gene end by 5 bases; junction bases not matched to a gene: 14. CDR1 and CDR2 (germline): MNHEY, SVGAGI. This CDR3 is CASSSLFRDRVHEQYF. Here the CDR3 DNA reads TGTGCCAGCAGTTCACTTTTCCGTGACAGGGTCCACGAGCAGTACTTC.

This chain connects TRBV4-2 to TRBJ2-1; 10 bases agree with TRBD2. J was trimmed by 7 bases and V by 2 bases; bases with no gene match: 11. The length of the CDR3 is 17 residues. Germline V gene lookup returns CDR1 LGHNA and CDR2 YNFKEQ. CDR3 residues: CASSQPSIAGGRNEQFF. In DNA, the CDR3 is TGTGCCAGCAGCCAACCATCTATAGCGGGGGGAAGAAATGAGCAGTTCTTC.

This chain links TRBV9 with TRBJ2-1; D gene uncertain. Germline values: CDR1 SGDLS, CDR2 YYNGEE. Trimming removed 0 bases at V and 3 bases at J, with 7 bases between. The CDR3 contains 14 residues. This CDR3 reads CASSVGVSYNEQFF. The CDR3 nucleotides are TGTGCCAGCAGCGTAGGTGTCAGCTACAATGAGCAGTTCTTC.

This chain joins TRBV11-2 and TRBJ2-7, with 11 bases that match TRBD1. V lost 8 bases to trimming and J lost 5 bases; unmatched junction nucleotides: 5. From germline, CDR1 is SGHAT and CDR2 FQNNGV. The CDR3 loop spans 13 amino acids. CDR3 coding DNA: TGTGCCAGCGTCCGGGACAGGGGGGACGAGCAGTACTTC. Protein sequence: CASVRDRGDEQYF. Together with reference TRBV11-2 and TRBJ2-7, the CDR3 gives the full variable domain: EAGVAQSPRYKIIEKRQSVAFWCNPISGHATLYWYQQILGQGPKLLIQFQNNGVVDDSQLPKDRFSAERLKGVDSTLKIQPAKLEDSAVYLCASVRDRGDEQYFGPGTRLTVT.

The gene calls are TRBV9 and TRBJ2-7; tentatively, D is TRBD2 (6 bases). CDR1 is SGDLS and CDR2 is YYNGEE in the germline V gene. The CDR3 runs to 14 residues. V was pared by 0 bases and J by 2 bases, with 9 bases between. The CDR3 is CASSVGGDAYEQYF. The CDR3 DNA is TGTGCCAGCAGCGTAGGGGGGGACGCCTACGAGCAGTACTTC.

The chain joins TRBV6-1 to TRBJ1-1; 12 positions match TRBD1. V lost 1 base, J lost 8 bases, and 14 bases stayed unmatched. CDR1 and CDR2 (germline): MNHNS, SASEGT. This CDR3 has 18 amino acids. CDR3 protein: CASSEVLLGTGGRGEAFF. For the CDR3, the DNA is TGTGCCAGCAGTGAAGTATTATTGGGGACAGGGGGCAGGGGAGAAGCTTTCTTT.

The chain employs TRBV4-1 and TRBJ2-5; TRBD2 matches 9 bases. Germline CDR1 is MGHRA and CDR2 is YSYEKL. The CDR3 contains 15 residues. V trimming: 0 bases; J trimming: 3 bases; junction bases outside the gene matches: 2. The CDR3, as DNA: TGCGCCAGCAGCCAAGAGCGGGGGGGTAAAGAGACCCAGTACTTC. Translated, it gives CASSQERGGKETQYF.

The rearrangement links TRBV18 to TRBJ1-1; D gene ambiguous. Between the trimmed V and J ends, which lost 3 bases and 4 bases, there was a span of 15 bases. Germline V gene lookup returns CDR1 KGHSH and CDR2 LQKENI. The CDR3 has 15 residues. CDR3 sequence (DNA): TGTGCCAGCTCACCGGGGAGGGAGGGATTCACTGAAGCTTTCTTT. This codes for CASSPGREGFTEAFF.

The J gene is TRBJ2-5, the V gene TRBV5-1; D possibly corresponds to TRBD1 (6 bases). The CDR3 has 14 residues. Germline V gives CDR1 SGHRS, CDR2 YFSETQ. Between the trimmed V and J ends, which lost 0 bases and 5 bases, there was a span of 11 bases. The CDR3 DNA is TGCGCCAGCAGCTTGGAACAGGGAAGGGAGACCCAGTACTTC. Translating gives CASSLEQGRETQYF.